This TCR beta chain is drawn from a study of radiotherapy plus CTLA-4 blockade in lung cancer. At the level of the study: Patients showed objective responses in under 20% of cases, and disease control was achieved by roughly 30%.

Trimming took 4 bases from V and 0 from J, leaving 11 bases between them. This CDR3 contains 14 residues. Germline CDR1 reads SGDLS; CDR2 reads YYNGEE. The assay was immunoSEQ multiplex PCR, and TCRdb's table has in-frame clones only and misses some. The sample comprises about 88,000 clones, about two thirds of which are singletons, and 11% to 15% rests with the top ten. There are a few counts of this clone. CTLA-4 blockade using ipilimumab, together with focal radiation, was received by patients with chemo-refractory metastatic non-small-cell lung cancer. This sequence joins TRBV9 and TRBJ2-7; maybe TRBD1 (7 bases). Source: peripheral blood, taken from a patient treated with radiotherapy plus ipilimumab. This TCR was sampled from a human donor with non-small cell lung cancer that progressed on radiotherapy plus ipilimumab. CDR3 DNA sequence: TGTGCCAGCAGCCCCCAGGGGGGCTCCTACGAGCAGTACTTC. This translates into CASSPQGGSYEQYF.